This TCR beta chain was found in a study of blood T cells in healthy people across ages. A second PCR, run for about 6 to 11 cycles, used a sample-barcoded 5' primer plus a J-beta primer mix. TCRdb re-analysed the 5' RACE reads in MiXCR, keeping a single row per CDR3 protein. The top ten clones hold 6.5% to 10% of a sample with 1.5 million or so distinct CDR3 sequences, roughly 45% of them seen once. Points on this clonotype: The junction departs from the called germline gene at one end, perhaps through a read error.

This CDR3 spans 18 amino acids. Germline assignment: CDR1 MNHEY and CDR2 SVGAGI. The chain uses TRBV6-5 and TRBJ1-2; the D gene is possibly TRBD1 (5 bases). The sequenced sample consisted of blood. The sequence came from a woman younger than 30 in good health. In DNA, the CDR3 is TGTGCCAGCAGTTCCTCGGGGGAGGGAGGACGAGCTAACTATGGCTACACCTTT. Translation: CASSSSGEGGRANYGYTF.